The next 7 T cell receptor beta chains were all read from a single sample in a study of shared clonotypes between healthy human individuals (dated by TCRdb to the early 2020s). The library was made by the immunoSEQ multiplex PCR assay. The source is immuneACCESS, and TCRdb retained only in-frame sequences with V and J called. Part of the clones is not carried over; for the studies checked, unresolved V genes explain less than half of this, and the remainder is unexplained. Present in this sample are over 95,000 clones, about 71% of which were seen just once. Clones ranked in the top ten supply 24% of the sample. Sequences were obtained from memory CD8+ T cells sorted from blood. Reading the label with the study, this specimen's cell subset or site is: CD45RO+ cells pooled with CCR7-negative TemRA cells. The receptors here all came from a woman aged 30 to 39 in good health.

V and J are TRBV7-6 and TRBJ2-5, with 9 bases that match TRBD2. Germline loops: CDR1 SGHVS, CDR2 FNYEAQ. After removal of 5 bases from V and 4 bases from J, the junction contained 8 bases not matched to a gene. The CDR3 is 15 amino acids. The CDR3 protein is CASSLALAGSETQYF. The CDR3 coding sequence is TGTGCCAGCAGCCTCGCGCTAGCGGGATCAGAGACCCAGTACTTC.

Only a few counts were recorded for this clone. The rearrangement uses TRBV6-5 and TRBJ2-1, with no clear D. Trimming pared 4 bases from V and 0 bases from J, leaving 13 bases between. Germline V gene data show CDR1 as MNHEY and CDR2 as SVGAGI. This CDR3 contains 16 residues. The CDR3 reads CASSSNLLSSYNEQFF. Written as DNA, the CDR3 is TGTGCCAGCAGTTCTAATTTGCTGAGCTCCTACAATGAGCAGTTCTTC.

This clone came up many times. V and J are TRBV25-1 and TRBJ2-4; D gene unclear. The CDR3 extends over 14 amino acids. Trimming removed 5 bases from V and 0 bases from J, with 8 bases in between. CDR1 MGHDK and CDR2 SYGVNS come from the germline V gene. CDR3 DNA: TGTGCCAGCAGTTCATCTCTAGCCAAAAACATTCAGTACTTC. This gives the protein CASSSSLAKNIQYF. Looking up the rest from reference TRBV25-1 and TRBJ2-4 gives the full variable domain: EADIYQTPRYLVIGTGKKITLECSQTMGHDKMYWYQQDPGMELHLIHYSYGVNSTEKGDLSSESTVSRIRTEHFPLTLESARPSHTSQYLCASSSSLAKNIQYFGAGTRLSVL.

Only a few counts were recorded for this clone. The chain is built from TRBV6-4 and TRBJ2-2, with D unclear. CDR3 length equals 14 residues. The germline V gene encodes CDR1 MRHNA and CDR2 SNTAGT. The ends were cut back, 0 bases at V and 7 bases at J, with 9 bases in the middle. The CDR3 protein is CASSDSGESGELFF. In DNA, the CDR3 is TGTGCCAGCAGTGACTCTGGTGAAAGCGGGGAGCTGTTTTTT.

The chain carries TRBV30 and TRBJ2-3, with 9 nucleotides matching TRBD2. Germline loops: CDR1 GTSNPN, CDR2 SVGIG (reference sequence). With 7 bases clipped from V and 1 base from J, the junction kept 6 bases outside the gene matches. This CDR3 contains 14 residues. The CDR3 is CASSGATRTDTQYF. CDR3 nucleotide sequence: TGTGCCTCTAGCGGGGCCACCCGCACAGATACGCAGTATTTT.

V gene TRBV14 combines with J gene TRBJ2-7, with TRBD2 matching over 8 bases. The CDR3 is 18 amino acids. The germline gives CDR1 SGHDN, CDR2 FVKESK. Unmatched junction bases numbered 14, after V lost 3 bases and J lost 1 base. The CDR3 DNA follows: TGTGCCAGCAGCCACGGGAGGGCCCTCCGCAATTGGTCCTACGAGCAGTACTTC. Protein sequence: CASSHGRALRNWSYEQYF.

The V and J genes are TRBV9 and TRBJ2-7; the D gene is possibly TRBD1 (5 bases). Trimming took off 0 bases at V and 6 bases at J, with 13 bases between the two ends. The CDR3 consists of 14 residues. Germline V gene sequence: CDR1 SGDLS, CDR2 YYNGEE. The CDR3 loop is CASSVGGARGEQYF. Here the CDR3 DNA reads TGTGCCAGCAGCGTAGGTGGGGCTAGGGGCGAGCAGTACTTC.